This entry lists 31 T cell receptor beta chains sequenced from one sample in a study of control samples from healthy donors and cancer patients. TCRdb's table, derived via immunoSEQ multiplex PCR, lists solely in-frame clones and lacks some. Altogether about 110,000 clones are present, around 80% being singletons, with the ten largest covering under 8.5%. The sequenced sample consisted of blood. These receptors were taken from a man younger than 35 in good health.

Details on this clone: Other DNA sequences in the sample encode the same CDR3. The chain combines TRBV7-9 with TRBJ2-5; D is undetermined. The CDR3 loop spans 12 amino acids. Germline CDR1 SEHNR, CDR2 FQNEAQ (reference sequence). Trimming took off 1 base at V and 4 bases at J, with 4 bases between the two ends. CDR3 coding DNA: TGTGCCAGCAGCTTAGTGGGAGAGACCCAGTACTTC. Translating it yields CASSLVGETQYF.

The J gene is TRBJ1-1, the V gene TRBV30; TRBD1 matches 7 bases. The junction had 7 bases not matched to a gene; V was cut back by 3 bases and J by 0 bases. This CDR3 region has 15 residues. The germline CDR1 and CDR2 sequences are GTSNPN and SVGIG (reference sequence). The CDR3: CAWRTTGQMNTEAFF. The DNA for the CDR3 is TGTGCCTGGAGGACTACGGGACAGATGAACACTGAAGCTTTCTTT.

The table lists this clone with many counts. The chain uses TRBV25-1 and TRBJ2-5; TRBD2 might be the D (5 bases). In germline, CDR1 is MGHDK, CDR2 SYGVNS. The CDR3 spans 14 residues. The V and J ends lost 1 base and 3 bases respectively, with 9 bases between them. The CDR3: CASSESTGKETQYF. In DNA, the CDR3 is TGTGCCAGCAGTGAATCGACCGGGAAAGAGACCCAGTACTTC. Based on the CDR3 plus reference TRBV25-1 and TRBJ2-5, the full variable domain is EADIYQTPRYLVIGTGKKITLECSQTMGHDKMYWYQQDPGMELHLIHYSYGVNSTEKGDLSSESTVSRIRTEHFPLTLESARPSHTSQYLCASSESTGKETQYFGPGTRLLVL.

V is TRBV4-1 and J is TRBJ1-3; possibly TRBD1 for D (5 bases). The CDR3 covers 16 residues. V lost 6 bases and J 2 bases, leaving 17 bases between the germline ends. CDR1 MGHRA and CDR2 YSYEKL come from the germline V gene. CDR3 coding DNA: TGCGCCAGCAGTGATCCACGTAGACAGCCTGGAAACACCATATATTTT. Protein: CASSDPRRQPGNTIYF.

This clone occurred a few times. The V and J genes are TRBV27 and TRBJ2-3; D is unclear. Trimming took 5 bases from V and 7 from J, leaving 16 bases between them. The germline V gene has CDR1 MNHEY and CDR2 SMNVEV (reference sequence). The length of the CDR3 is 14 residues. CDR3 nucleotides: TGTGCCAGCAGTCCACGACTCGGGCCAAATACGCAGTATTTT. Its protein product is CASSPRLGPNTQYF.

This chain's CDR3 is CASPDIQETQYF. CDR3 DNA: TGTGCCAGCCCGGACATCCAAGAGACCCAGTACTTC. V gene TRBV2 combines with J gene TRBJ2-5; a weak D match, TRBD1 (5 bases). Germline CDR1 reads SNHLY; CDR2 reads FYNNEI. The CDR3 has 12 residues. V lost 8 bases and J lost 1, with 8 bases in between.

The chain couples TRBV9 to TRBJ1-1, with 8 bases matching TRBD1. V was clipped by 3 bases and J by 2 bases; unmatched bases: 3. There are 14 residues in the CDR3. Germline V lookup: CDR1 SGDLS, CDR2 YYNGEE. The DNA of the CDR3 is TGTGCCAGCAGCGGACAGGGGTTAAACACTGAAGCTTTCTTT. Translating it yields CASSGQGLNTEAFF.

This clone was recorded once. This rearrangement joins TRBV9 to TRBJ2-2; no reliable D call. Germline V CDR1 and CDR2: SGDLS, YYNGEE. Deletions cut 3 bases from V and 8 bases from J, with 8 bases between. This CDR3 region has 12 residues. CDR3 DNA: TGTGCCAGCAGCGCATTCGGGGGGGAGCTGTTTTTT. Translating it yields CASSAFGGELFF. The full variable domain, with the rest looked up from reference TRBV9 and TRBJ2-2, is DSGVTQTPKHLITATGQRVTLRCSPRSGDLSVYWYQQSLDQGLQFLIQYYNGEERAKGNILERFSAQQFPDLHSELNLSSLELGDSALYFCASSAFGGELFFGEGSRLTVL.

This rearrangement joins TRBV11-2 to TRBJ2-1; 9 bases fit TRBD2. The CDR3 consists of 16 residues. Germline-derived CDR1 and CDR2 are SGHAT and FQNNGV. The trim removed 0 bases at V and 9 bases at J, leaving 9 bases unmatched. The CDR3 is CASSLDAGGPSFEQFF. The CDR3 nucleotides read TGTGCCAGCAGCTTAGACGCGGGGGGGCCAAGTTTTGAGCAGTTCTTC.

This chain connects TRBV19 to TRBJ2-6; TRBD1 is a possible D gene (6 bases). The V gene's germline CDR1 is LNHDA and CDR2 SQIVND (reference sequence). Trimming took 4 bases from V and 1 from J, leaving 14 bases between them. The CDR3 runs 17 residues. The CDR3 DNA reads as TGTGCCAGTAGTAAAGGACAGTCCTTTTCTGGGGCCAACGTCCTGACTTTC. It encodes CASSKGQSFSGANVLTF.

The chain combines TRBV3-1 (or the pseudogene TRBV3-2) with TRBJ2-7, with TRBD1 as a possible D gene (5 bases). Per germline, CDR1 LGHDT and CDR2 YNNKEL (reference sequence). This CDR3 has 14 amino acids. CDR3 amino acids: CASSQGVTFYEQYV. CDR3 sequence (DNA): TGTGCCAGCAGTCAAGGGGTTACTTTTTACGAGCAGTACGTC.

The chain has TRBV9 and TRBJ1-1; no clear D gene. Trimming took 4 bases from V and 3 from J, leaving 16 bases between them. CDR3 length equals 15 residues. CDR1 is SGDLS, CDR2 YYNGEE, per germline. The CDR3 region has the DNA TGTGCCAGCAGCCCGAGAGCGGTTATGGACACTGAAGCTTTCTTT. Translated, it gives CASSPRAVMDTEAFF.

Notes on this clone: Other nucleotide sequences from this sample produce the same CDR3. V is TRBV19 and J is TRBJ1-2, with a possible D match to TRBD1 (5 bases). Trimming removed 3 bases from V and 5 bases from J, with 7 bases in between. The CDR3 is made up of 12 amino acids. CDR1 LNHDA and CDR2 SQIVND come from the germline V gene (reference sequence). The CDR3 nucleotides are TGTGCCAGTAGTATCAAGGGGTATGGCTACACCTTC. Amino acid sequence: CASSIKGYGYTF.

The rearrangement links TRBV19 to TRBJ1-4; no firm D call. Per the germline V gene, CDR1 is LNHDA and CDR2 is SQIVND (reference sequence). This CDR3 contains 15 residues. V gave up 2 bases and J gave up 10 bases, with 17 bases separating them. Written as DNA, the CDR3 is TGTGCCAGTAGTATACAAGGGCCGTCGGTTGGAAAACTGTTTTTT. It is translated as CASSIQGPSVGKLFF.

A few counts support this clone. The rearrangement joins TRBV7-9 to TRBJ2-7; D is uncertain. Trimming pared 6 bases from V and 1 base from J, leaving 13 bases between. Germline V CDR1 and CDR2: SEHNR, FQNEAQ (reference sequence). The CDR3 runs to 14 residues. The CDR3 DNA is TGTGCCAGCAGTTATGAGGCTGCTTCCTACGAGCAGTACGTC. It translates to CASSYEAASYEQYV.

The chain recombines TRBV25-1 with TRBJ2-2; TRBD1 matches 10 bases. CDR3 length: 15 residues. J lost 6 bases, V lost 4 bases, and 5 bases had no gene match. CDR1 is MGHDK, CDR2 SYGVNS, per germline. The CDR3 nucleotides are TGTGCCAGCAGTGGAGGGACAGGGGAGTCCGGGGAGCTGTTTTTT. Translated, it gives CASSGGTGESGELFF.

This rearrangement joins TRBV3-1 (or the pseudogene TRBV3-2) to TRBJ2-7; tentative D call: TRBD1 (6 bases). The CDR3 is 13 residues long. Trimming left V 1 base short and J 2 bases short, with 6 bases between. Germline V gene lookup returns CDR1 LGHDT and CDR2 YNNKEL (reference sequence). CDR3 nucleotide sequence: TGTGCCAGCAGCCAAGGGACAGCCTACGAGCAGTACGTC. Protein: CASSQGTAYEQYV.

The gene calls are TRBV5-5 and TRBJ1-6; D unresolved. CDR3 length equals 13 residues. V gave up 3 bases and J gave up 15 bases, with 16 bases separating them. CDR1 and CDR2 from the germline V gene are SGHKS and YYEKEE (reference sequence). For the CDR3, the DNA is TGTGCCAGCAGCTACCGGACCGGCCTAATCCTCCACTTT. This sequence encodes CASSYRTGLILHF. The full variable domain, completed using reference TRBV5-5 and TRBJ1-6, is DAGVTQSPTHLIKTRGQQVTLRCSPISGHKSVSWYQQVLGQGPQFIFQYYEKEERGRGNFPDRFSARQFPNYSSELNVNALLLGDSALYLCASSYRTGLILHFGNGTRLTVT.

The chain links TRBV11-2 to TRBJ2-5, with 8 bases identical to TRBD2. CDR1 is SGHAT and CDR2 is FQNNGV in the germline V gene. The CDR3 is 17 residues long. V lost 3 bases and J lost 2; bases outside the gene matches: 11. The CDR3 reads CASSLWEWTSRQETQYF. CDR3 coding DNA: TGTGCCAGCAGCTTGTGGGAGTGGACTAGCAGACAAGAGACCCAGTACTTC.

The J gene is TRBJ1-6, the V gene TRBV6-5; D is perhaps TRBD1 (5 bases). The V end was cut by 0 bases, the J end by 4 bases, with 10 bases between. Per germline, CDR1 MNHEY and CDR2 SVGAGI. The CDR3 is made up of 16 amino acids. CDR3 DNA: TGTGCCAGCAGTTACTCGGGGGAGGTTTATAATTCACCCCTCCACTTT. This gives the protein CASSYSGEVYNSPLHF.

This chain uses TRBV11-2 with TRBJ2-1, with D possibly being TRBD1 or TRBD2 (5 bases each). The CDR3 has 14 amino acids. The V gene's germline CDR1 is SGHAT and CDR2 FQNNGV. V was pared by 4 bases and J by 6 bases, with 13 bases between. The CDR3 DNA reads as TGTGCCAGCAGCTCTACCGGGACGGTCAATGAGCAGTTCTTC. The encoded protein is CASSSTGTVNEQFF.

This clone was seen a few times. The V call is TRBV5-8, the J call TRBJ1-4; D gene ambiguous. The CDR3 is 12 residues long. The V end lost 6 bases, the J end lost 9 bases, and 12 bases lay between the germline ends. Germline CDR1 and CDR2: SGHTS and YDEGEE. CDR3 protein: CASNPPTKKLFF. The CDR3 DNA sequence: TGTGCCAGCAACCCACCCACTAAAAAACTGTTTTTT.

The rearrangement uses TRBV28 and TRBJ2-7; 12 bases are shared with TRBD2. CDR1 and CDR2 (germline): MDHEN, SYDVKM. Unmatched junction bases numbered 1, after V lost 2 bases and J lost 5 bases. The CDR3 covers 14 residues. The CDR3 sequence is CASSLASGGDEQYF. CDR3 nucleotide sequence: TGTGCCAGCAGTTTAGCTAGCGGGGGGGACGAGCAGTACTTC. Full variable domain (missing parts from reference TRBV28 and TRBJ2-7): DVKVTQSSRYLVKRTGEKVFLECVQDMDHENMFWYRQDPGLGLRLIYFSYDVKMKEKGDIPEGYSVSREKKERFSLILESASTNQTSMYLCASSLASGGDEQYFGPGTRLTVT.

The chain joins TRBV15 to TRBJ2-5; D gene uncertain. The CDR3 length is 16 residues. The germline gives CDR1 LNHNV, CDR2 YYDKDF (reference sequence). Trimming shortened V by 3 bases and J by 4 bases, and 18 bases separated the two germline ends. This chain's CDR3 is CATSSHRGSSGETQYF. In nucleotides, the CDR3 is TGTGCCACCAGCAGCCACCGAGGTAGCTCAGGAGAGACCCAGTACTTC.

This clone was detected only a few times. The chain uses TRBV10-3 and TRBJ1-6; D perhaps matches TRBD1 (5 bases). V gave up 4 bases and J gave up 5 bases, with 12 bases separating them. Germline CDR1 reads ENHRY; CDR2 reads SYGVKD. The CDR3 has 15 amino acids. The CDR3 DNA is TGTGCCATCAGTGGCAAGGGGCCTGATAATTCACCCCTCCACTTT. It is translated as CAISGKGPDNSPLHF.

The chain combines TRBV27 with TRBJ1-1, with D possibly matching TRBD1 (6 bases). V was cut by 2 bases and J by 0 bases, with 13 bases left in between. Germline V CDR1 and CDR2: MNHEY, SMNVEV (reference sequence). The CDR3 length is 16 residues. As DNA, the CDR3 is TGTGCCAGCAGTTTACGGGGGCGGGTCGTGAACACTGAAGCTTTCTTT. Protein product: CASSLRGRVVNTEAFF.

This rearrangement joins TRBV3-1 (or the pseudogene TRBV3-2) to TRBJ2-2; TRBD1 might be the D (6 bases). The CDR3 sequence is 15 residues long. Germline-derived CDR1 and CDR2 are LGHDT and YNNKEL (reference sequence). The V end lost 5 bases, the J end lost 2 bases, and 12 bases lay between the germline ends. The CDR3 DNA reads TGTGCCAGCAGCACCGACAGGTTTAACACCGGGGAGCTGTTTTTT. It translates to CASSTDRFNTGELFF.

CDR3: CASSLGGLRNEQFF. The CDR3 region has the DNA TGTGCCAGCAGTCTGGGGGGCCTGAGGAATGAGCAGTTCTTC. This chain uses TRBV25-1 with TRBJ2-1; D tentatively fits TRBD1 or TRBD2 (6 bases each). Looked up from germline, CDR1 is MGHDK and CDR2 is SYGVNS. The CDR3 sequence is 14 residues long. V gave up 5 bases and J gave up 7 bases, with 15 bases separating them.

This rearrangement joins TRBV18 to TRBJ2-7, with D perhaps TRBD1 (5 bases). The ends were cut back, 6 bases at V and 4 bases at J, with 10 bases in the middle. The CDR3 is 12 residues long. CDR1 is KGHSH, CDR2 LQKENI, per germline. CDR3 nucleotide sequence: TGTGCCAGCTCCTCAGGGTTTTACGAGCAGTACTTC. This gives the protein CASSSGFYEQYF.

In this sample, this clone turned up a few times. This chain joins TRBV24-1 and TRBJ1-2, with D unclear. The V end was cut by 4 bases, the J end by 5 bases, with 7 bases between. The CDR3 is made up of 12 amino acids. In germline, CDR1 is KGHDR, CDR2 SFDVKD. CDR3 protein: CATSDPSYGYTF. Written as DNA, the CDR3 is TGTGCCACCAGTGACCCCTCGTATGGCTACACCTTC.

There are a few counts of this clone. The rearrangement uses TRBV5-4 and TRBJ2-7, with 10 bases lining up with TRBD1. The J segment lost 7 bases and the V segment lost 3 bases, leaving 10 bases of the junction unmatched. Germline values: CDR1 SGHNT, CDR2 YYREEE (reference sequence). This CDR3 spans 15 amino acids. The CDR3 nucleotides read TGTGCCAGCAGCTCCTACGGGACAGGGGCTCGAGAGCAGTACGTC. Amino acid sequence: CASSSYGTGAREQYV.